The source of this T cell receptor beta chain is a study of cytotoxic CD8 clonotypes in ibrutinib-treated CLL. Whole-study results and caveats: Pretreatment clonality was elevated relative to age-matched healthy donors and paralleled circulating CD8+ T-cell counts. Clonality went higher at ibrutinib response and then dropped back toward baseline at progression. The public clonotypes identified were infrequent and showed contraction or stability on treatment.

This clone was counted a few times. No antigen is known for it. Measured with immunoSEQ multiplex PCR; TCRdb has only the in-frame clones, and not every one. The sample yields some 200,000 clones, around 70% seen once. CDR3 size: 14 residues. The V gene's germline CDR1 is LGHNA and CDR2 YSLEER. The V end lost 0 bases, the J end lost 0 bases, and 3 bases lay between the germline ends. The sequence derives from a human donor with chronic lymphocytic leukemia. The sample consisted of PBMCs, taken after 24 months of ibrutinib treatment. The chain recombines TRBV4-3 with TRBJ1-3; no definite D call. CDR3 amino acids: CASSQDYSGNTIYF. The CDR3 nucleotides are TGCGCCAGCAGCCAAGATTACTCTGGAAACACCATATATTTT.